Presented here are 31 T cell receptor beta chains from one specimen sequenced in a study of cytomegalovirus exposure and HLA in healthy donors. Researchers ran the PCR with 60 Vbeta and 13 Jbeta primers. Sequencing used immunoSEQ multiplex PCR; TCRdb keeps in-frame clones, though not all of them. This sample carries tens of thousands of clones, under 70% of them seen once, and the ten largest clones take 4.4%. Sequenced sample: PBMCs. These receptors were collected from a woman in her forties or fifties in good health and CMV-seronegative.

J is TRBJ1-1 and V is TRBV7-8; D gene uncertain. Per the germline V gene, CDR1 is SGHVS and CDR2 is FQNEAQ. The CDR3 has 13 residues. V was shortened by 8 bases and J by 1 base, with 11 bases between the two germline ends. The CDR3 coding sequence is TGTGCCAGCTCCCGCCCAGGGAACACTGAAGCTTTCTTT. Its translation is CASSRPGNTEAFF.

This clone was counted between two and nine times. The rearrangement links TRBV7-6 to TRBJ1-1, with D tentatively TRBD1 (5 bases). The germline gives CDR1 SGHVS, CDR2 FNYEAQ. Trimming pared 1 base from V and 10 bases from J, leaving 13 bases between. The CDR3 length is 13 residues. CDR3 loop: CASSLERGRAAFF. The CDR3 DNA follows: TGTGCCAGCAGCTTAGAGCGGGGCAGGGCAGCTTTCTTT.

This rearrangement joins TRBV2 to TRBJ1-1; 12 bases map to TRBD1. The CDR3 consists of 18 residues. The germline V gene has CDR1 SNHLY and CDR2 FYNNEI. Trimming at V came to 7 bases and at J to 4 bases, leaving 16 bases not matched to a gene. In DNA form, the CDR3 reads TGTGCCAGCAACTCAGCGGGACAGGGGGCGCGAGGGGTCACTGAAGCTTTCTTT. Its protein is CASNSAGQGARGVTEAFF.

The chain couples TRBV11-2 to TRBJ2-1; 8 nucleotides agree with TRBD2. The CDR3 loop spans 15 amino acids. Germline values: CDR1 SGHAT, CDR2 FQNNGV. The V and J ends lost 6 bases and 2 bases, in that order; junction bases with no gene match: 6. In DNA form, the CDR3 reads TGTGCCAGCAGGAAAGCGGGAGACGCCTACAATGAGCAGTTCTTC. Its translation is CASRKAGDAYNEQFF.

This clone was counted once. This chain uses TRBV14 with TRBJ1-1; a weak D match, TRBD1 (5 bases). Germline V gives CDR1 SGHDN, CDR2 FVKESK. Trimming removed 5 bases from V and 7 bases from J, with 20 bases in between. This CDR3 is 15 amino acids long. The CDR3 nucleotides are TGTGCCAGCAGCTTCCACAGGACGAATTTCGATGAAGCTTTCTTT. This encodes CASSFHRTNFDEAFF.

This clone is a singleton in its sample. This chain joins TRBV2 and TRBJ1-5, with 8 bases lining up with TRBD1. The CDR3 consists of 15 residues. Germline assignment: CDR1 SNHLY and CDR2 FYNNEI. Germline trimming cut 7 bases from V and 0 bases from J; bases unmatched to any gene: 5. Here the CDR3 DNA reads TGTGCCAGCACGGAGGGACAGGTTAGCAATCAGCCCCAGCATTTT. Its protein is CASTEGQVSNQPQHF.

There are a few counts of this clone. The rearrangement joins TRBV6-5 to TRBJ1-4, with a weak D call TRBD1 (6 bases). Looked up from germline, CDR1 is MNHEY and CDR2 is SVGAGI. The V end was cut by 11 bases, the J end by 4 bases, with 17 bases between. This CDR3 has 14 amino acids. DNA of the CDR3: TGTGCCGGCACTCGGCAGGGGATTAATGAAAAACTGTTTTTT. Translating it yields CAGTRQGINEKLFF.

J is TRBJ1-2 and V is TRBV5-1; maybe TRBD1 (5 bases). CDR3 size: 14 residues. Germline V CDR1 and CDR2: SGHRS, YFSETQ. The V end was cut by 4 bases, the J end by 4 bases, with 14 bases between. CDR3 sequence: CASSQTSDSYGYTF. The CDR3 nucleotides read TGCGCCAGCAGCCAAACCTCAGACAGCTATGGCTACACCTTC.

The V call is TRBV29-1, the J call TRBJ2-2, with a tentative D call TRBD1 (5 bases). The CDR3 length is 14 residues. Germline values: CDR1 SQVTM, CDR2 ANQGSEA. V lost 6 bases and J 7 bases, leaving 18 bases between the germline ends. CDR3 DNA: TGCAGCGTGTTACGAACAGGAAACCACGGGGAGCTGTTTTTT. Translating gives CSVLRTGNHGELFF.

This sequence joins TRBV27 and TRBJ1-2, with 11 bases lining up with TRBD1. The CDR3 runs to 14 residues. The germline gives CDR1 MNHEY, CDR2 SMNVEV (reference sequence). V lost 6 bases, J lost 4 bases, and 4 bases stayed unmatched. DNA of the CDR3: TGTGCCAGCAGCTCCGGGACAGGGGGCTATGGCTACACCTTC. Its translation is CASSSGTGGYGYTF.

V and J are TRBV7-2 and TRBJ2-7, with TRBD1 matching 7 bases. V lost 6 bases to trimming and J lost 1 base; unmatched junction nucleotides: 21. The CDR3 loop spans 19 amino acids. Germline V CDR1 and CDR2: SGHTA, FQGNSA. CDR3: CASRGSGTAPHEASYEQYF. The CDR3, as DNA: TGTGCCAGCAGGGGATCCGGGACAGCGCCCCATGAAGCGTCCTACGAGCAGTACTTC.

This sequence joins TRBV6-5 and TRBJ1-5, with D hard to call. The V end was cut by 7 bases, the J end by 1 base, with 14 bases between. The V gene's germline CDR1 is MNHEY and CDR2 SVGAGI. The CDR3 totals 15 residues. The CDR3 loop is CASKEERVSNQPQHF. DNA of the CDR3: TGTGCCAGCAAGGAAGAGCGAGTGAGCAATCAGCCCCAGCATTTT.

Worth noting for this clone: The CDR3 ends on some other residue instead of the conserved phenylalanine or tryptophan, so this is likely a read error. The rearrangement uses TRBV6-6 and TRBJ1-1; 8 positions agree with TRBD1. The V gene end was trimmed by 4 bases and the J gene end by 1 base; junction bases not matched to a gene: 2. The germline V gene has CDR1 MNHNY and CDR2 SVGAGI (reference sequence). The CDR3 is 14 residues long. The CDR3: CASSWTGRNTEAFL. CDR3 coding DNA: TGTGCCAGCAGTTGGACAGGGAGGAACACTGAAGCTTTCCTT.

This clone showed up just once. In DNA form, the CDR3 reads TGCAGCGTTGGGGAGGGAAGTGAGCAGTTCTTC. Its protein is CSVGEGSEQFF. This chain uses TRBV29-1 with TRBJ2-1; 7 nucleotides line up with TRBD2. Germline V gives CDR1 SQVTM, CDR2 ANQGSEA. V dropped 4 bases and J dropped 9; count of bases not matched to a gene: 3. The length of the CDR3 is 11 residues.

V and J are TRBV29-1 and TRBJ1-1; D not resolved. V was clipped by 3 bases and J by 0 bases, with 5 bases between them. Germline CDR1 is SQVTM and CDR2 is ANQGSEA. This CDR3 comprises 12 residues. The CDR3 sequence is CSVDSMNTEAFF. In DNA form, the CDR3 reads TGCAGCGTTGACAGTATGAACACTGAAGCTTTCTTT.

The V call is TRBV29-1, the J call TRBJ1-1, with D maybe TRBD1 (5 bases). The V end lost 3 bases, the J end lost 2 bases, and 10 bases lay between the germline ends. There are 13 residues in the CDR3. Germline V gene lookup returns CDR1 SQVTM and CDR2 ANQGSEA. This CDR3 is CSVEGQPNTEAFF. The CDR3 DNA is TGCAGCGTTGAGGGGCAGCCTAACACTGAAGCTTTCTTT.

This clone was found a few times. This chain links TRBV29-1 with TRBJ1-2; possibly TRBD1 for D (5 bases). Germline V CDR1 and CDR2: SQVTM, ANQGSEA. The CDR3 length is 15 residues. Trimming pared 1 base from V and 3 bases from J, leaving 15 bases between. CDR3 nucleotides: TGCAGCGTTGAAGCAGAAGGGGTCAACGACTATGGCTACACCTTC. This encodes CSVEAEGVNDYGYTF.

The CDR3 DNA sequence: TGTGCCAGCTATAGCGGGAGAGTAGATACGCAGTATTTT. Amino acids: CASYSGRVDTQYF. V gene TRBV2 combines with J gene TRBJ2-3, with 9 bases lining up with TRBD2. CDR1 SNHLY and CDR2 FYNNEI come from the germline V gene. This CDR3 is built from 13 residues. J was trimmed by 5 bases and V by 8 bases; bases with no gene match: 5.

The chain has TRBV18 and TRBJ2-1; D perhaps matches TRBD2 (5 bases). V was pared by 6 bases and J by 9 bases, with 12 bases between. Germline values: CDR1 KGHSH, CDR2 LQKENI. CDR3 length equals 12 residues. In nucleotides, the CDR3 is TGTGCCAGCTCCCAACCACGGGGTGAGCAGTTCTTC. Translated, it gives CASSQPRGEQFF.

This clone appeared a few times. CDR3 sequence: CASSRKTGSAFF. In nucleotides, the CDR3 is TGTGCCAGCAGCCGAAAGACAGGGAGTGCTTTCTTT. The V call is TRBV6-6, the J call TRBJ1-1; 7 bases fit TRBD1. The germline gives CDR1 MNHNY, CDR2 SVGAGI (reference sequence). V trimming: 6 bases; J trimming: 11 bases; junction bases outside the gene matches: 9. The CDR3 spans 12 residues.

This clone was seen a single time. CDR3 residues: CASSEDPTRPTIGGYTF. The CDR3 coding sequence is TGTGCCAGCAGTGAAGATCCAACCCGCCCAACGATCGGTGGCTACACCTTC. The chain combines TRBV6-4 with TRBJ1-2; the D is unclear. The CDR3 loop spans 17 amino acids. Germline V lookup: CDR1 MRHNA, CDR2 SNTAGT. The germline V and J ends were trimmed by 3 bases and 7 bases, with 24 bases remaining between them.

The V gene is TRBV9, the J gene TRBJ1-6; the D gene is possibly TRBD1 (6 bases). The V end was cut by 2 bases, the J end by 5 bases, with 8 bases between. CDR1 is SGDLS, CDR2 YYNGEE, per germline. This CDR3 is 14 amino acids long. CDR3 bases: TGTGCCAGCAGCGTCACAGGGCATAATTCACCCCTCCACTTT. Residues: CASSVTGHNSPLHF.

CDR3 loop: CASSARQQDYGYTF. In DNA, the CDR3 is TGTGCCAGCAGCGCAAGACAGCAAGACTATGGCTACACCTTC. The J gene is TRBJ1-2, the V gene TRBV9, with D possibly TRBD1 on 5 matching bases. CDR1 SGDLS and CDR2 YYNGEE come from the germline V gene. The CDR3 totals 14 residues. Trimming left V 3 bases short and J 3 bases short, with 12 bases between.

This clone was counted between two and nine times. The chain recombines TRBV6-6 with TRBJ2-7; possible D gene TRBD2, 6 bases. CDR1 and CDR2 from the germline V gene are MNHNY and SVGAGI (reference sequence). The length of the CDR3 is 15 residues. The V and J ends lost 7 bases and 4 bases respectively, with 20 bases between them. The CDR3 bases are TGTGCCAGCACCCTCTGGAGGGCTAGCGCTTACGAGCAGTACTTC. Encoded protein: CASTLWRASAYEQYF.

In this sample, this clone turned up a few times. The chain employs TRBV7-9 and TRBJ2-1, with 9 bases identical to TRBD2. This CDR3 comprises 15 residues. V lost 4 bases to trimming and J lost 8 bases; unmatched junction nucleotides: 9. Germline CDR1 SEHNR, CDR2 FQNEAQ (reference sequence). The CDR3 DNA follows: TGTGCCAGCAGCTCATACCGGACTAGCGCTGATGAGCAGTTCTTC. Its translation is CASSSYRTSADEQFF.

The chain recombines TRBV5-6 with TRBJ1-2; TRBD1 aligns across 10 bases. CDR1 is SGHDT, CDR2 YYEEEE, per germline. Trimming removed 2 bases from V and 7 bases from J; junction bases left unmatched: 2. The CDR3 extends over 13 amino acids. The CDR3 spells CASSFRDRGGYTF. Here the CDR3 DNA reads TGTGCCAGCAGCTTCCGGGACAGGGGTGGCTACACCTTC.

The chain joins TRBV10-3 to TRBJ1-1; D might be TRBD1 (6 bases). The CDR3 consists of 15 residues. Deletions cut 5 bases from V and 1 base from J, with 14 bases between. Germline lookup yields CDR1 ENHRY and CDR2 SYGVKD. CDR3 residues: CAISLSRGGNTEAFF. In DNA form, the CDR3 reads TGTGCCATCAGTTTATCAAGAGGGGGGAACACTGAAGCTTTCTTT.

The rearrangement uses TRBV6-1 and TRBJ1-1; D is uncertain. CDR1 is MNHNS and CDR2 is SASEGT in the germline V gene. Trimming took off 7 bases at V and 3 bases at J, with 9 bases between the two ends. This CDR3 is 12 amino acids long. CDR3 sequence: CASTWADTEAFF. In DNA form, the CDR3 reads TGTGCCAGCACCTGGGCTGACACTGAAGCTTTCTTT.

CDR3: CATSSGQISTDTQYF. CDR3 sequence (DNA): TGTGCCACCAGCAGTGGACAGATAAGCACAGATACGCAGTATTTT. The rearrangement uses TRBV15 and TRBJ2-3; perhaps TRBD1 as D (6 bases). CDR1 and CDR2 from the germline V gene are LNHNV and YYDKDF (reference sequence). The V and J ends lost 3 bases and 0 bases respectively, with 10 bases between them. This CDR3 has 15 amino acids.

The chain employs TRBV4-1 and TRBJ1-1, with 7 bases that match TRBD1. The J segment lost 0 bases and the V segment lost 3 bases, leaving 4 bases of the junction unmatched. Germline lookup yields CDR1 MGHRA and CDR2 YSYEKL. This CDR3 is 15 amino acids long. CDR3 bases: TGCGCCAGCAGCCACCAGACAGGGATGAACACTGAAGCTTTCTTT. Its protein product is CASSHQTGMNTEAFF.

V is TRBV5-1 and J is TRBJ1-4; tentatively, D is TRBD1 (6 bases). Per germline, CDR1 SGHRS and CDR2 YFSETQ. The length of the CDR3 is 11 residues. V lost 4 bases and J 13 bases, leaving 11 bases between the germline ends. For the CDR3, the DNA is TGCGCCAGCAGCCAAACAGGGAGACTGTTTTTT. Translating it yields CASSQTGRLFF.